This T cell receptor (beta chain) was recorded in a study of early T cells in non-severe SARS-CoV-2 infection. Study information: Bulk RNA from unsorted whole blood was sequenced; chains were unpaired.

cDNA molecules, individually, were tagged with unique molecular identifiers. TCRdb re-called the 5' RACE reads through MiXCR, storing one row per CDR3 protein. Among some 96,000 distinct CDR3 sequences listed, approximately 15% were seen once. Study results and limitations: Anti-spike CD8 specificities were favored by VDJdb matching, whose results missed private and CD4 specificities.

Germline V gene sequence: CDR1 SGHAT, CDR2 FQNNGV. The CDR3 consists of 14 residues. V dropped 5 bases and J dropped 4 bases, with 12 bases sitting between them. Regarding this clonotype: Its antigen is currently unknown.

The chain joins TRBV11-2 to TRBJ2-1; no firm D call. The sample was whole blood. This TCR came from an adult who was a healthcare worker with PCR-confirmed SARS-CoV-2 infection or an uninfected control (not recorded which). The CDR3 sequence is CASSPNVGYNEQFF. Written as DNA, the CDR3 is TGTGCCAGCAGCCCCAACGTTGGATACAATGAGCAGTTCTTC.